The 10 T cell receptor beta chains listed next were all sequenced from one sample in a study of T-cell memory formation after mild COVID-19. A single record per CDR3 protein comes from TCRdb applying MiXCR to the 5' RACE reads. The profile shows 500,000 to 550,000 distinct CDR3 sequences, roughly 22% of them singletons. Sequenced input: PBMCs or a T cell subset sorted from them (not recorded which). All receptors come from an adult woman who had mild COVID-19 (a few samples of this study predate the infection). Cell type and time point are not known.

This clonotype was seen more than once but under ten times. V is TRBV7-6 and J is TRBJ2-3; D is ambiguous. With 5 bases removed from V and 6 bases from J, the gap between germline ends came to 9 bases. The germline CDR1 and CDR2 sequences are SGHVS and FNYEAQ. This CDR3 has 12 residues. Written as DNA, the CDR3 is TGTGCCAGCAGCCCCAGCGAGGATACGCAGTATTTT. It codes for CASSPSEDTQYF.

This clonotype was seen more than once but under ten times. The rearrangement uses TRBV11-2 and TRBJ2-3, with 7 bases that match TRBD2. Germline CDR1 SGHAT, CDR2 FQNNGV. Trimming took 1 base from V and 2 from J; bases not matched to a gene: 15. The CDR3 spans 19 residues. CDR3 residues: CASSLGLNSRTRPTDTQYF. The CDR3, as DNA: TGTGCCAGCAGCTTAGGCCTCAACAGTCGGACTAGGCCCACAGATACGCAGTATTTT.

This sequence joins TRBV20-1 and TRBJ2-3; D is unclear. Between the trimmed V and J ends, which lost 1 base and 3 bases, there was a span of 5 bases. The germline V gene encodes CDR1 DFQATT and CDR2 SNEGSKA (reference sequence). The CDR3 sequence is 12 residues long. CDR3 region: CSARVTTDTQYF. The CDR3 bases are TGCAGTGCTAGAGTAACTACAGATACGCAGTATTTT.

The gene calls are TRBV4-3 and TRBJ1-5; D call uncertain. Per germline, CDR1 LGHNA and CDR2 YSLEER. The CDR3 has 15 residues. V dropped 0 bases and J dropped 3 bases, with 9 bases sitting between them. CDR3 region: CASSQDGWDNQPQHF. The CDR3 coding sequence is TGCGCCAGCAGCCAAGATGGTTGGGACAATCAGCCCCAGCATTTT.

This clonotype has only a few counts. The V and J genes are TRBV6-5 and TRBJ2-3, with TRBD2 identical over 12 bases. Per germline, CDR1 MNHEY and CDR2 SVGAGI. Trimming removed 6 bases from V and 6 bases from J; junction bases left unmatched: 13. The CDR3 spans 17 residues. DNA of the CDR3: TGTGCCAGCAGCCCGCTCCAACTAGCGGGAGGAGGGGATACGCAGTATTTT. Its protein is CASSPLQLAGGGDTQYF.

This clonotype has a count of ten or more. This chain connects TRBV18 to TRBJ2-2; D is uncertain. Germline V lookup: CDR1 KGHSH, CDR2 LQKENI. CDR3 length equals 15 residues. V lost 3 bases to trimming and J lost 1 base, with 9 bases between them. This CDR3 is CASSPGNLNTGELFF. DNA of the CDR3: TGTGCCAGCTCACCGGGGAACTTGAACACCGGGGAGCTGTTTTTT.

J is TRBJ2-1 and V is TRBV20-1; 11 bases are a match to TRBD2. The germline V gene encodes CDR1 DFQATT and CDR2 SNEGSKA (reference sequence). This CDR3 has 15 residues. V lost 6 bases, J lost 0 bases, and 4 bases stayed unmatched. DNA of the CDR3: TGCAGTGCACGTAGCGGGAGGGCCTCCTACAATGAGCAGTTCTTC. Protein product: CSARSGRASYNEQFF.

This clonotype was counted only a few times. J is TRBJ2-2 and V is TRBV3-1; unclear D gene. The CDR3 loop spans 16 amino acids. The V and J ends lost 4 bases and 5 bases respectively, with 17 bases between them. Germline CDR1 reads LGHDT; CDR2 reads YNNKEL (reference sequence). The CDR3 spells CASSRSRADQTGELFF. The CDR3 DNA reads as TGTGCCAGCAGCCGATCAAGGGCGGACCAAACCGGGGAGCTGTTTTTT.

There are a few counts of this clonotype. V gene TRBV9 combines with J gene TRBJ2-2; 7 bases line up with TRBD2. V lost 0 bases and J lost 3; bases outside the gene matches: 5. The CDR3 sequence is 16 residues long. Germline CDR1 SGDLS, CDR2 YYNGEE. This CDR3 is CASSVAIRGDTGELFF. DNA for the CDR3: TGTGCCAGCAGCGTAGCTATCCGGGGGGACACCGGGGAGCTGTTTTTT. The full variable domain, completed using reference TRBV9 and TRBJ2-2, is DSGVTQTPKHLITATGQRVTLRCSPRSGDLSVYWYQQSLDQGLQFLIQYYNGEERAKGNILERFSAQQFPDLHSELNLSSLELGDSALYFCASSVAIRGDTGELFFGEGSRLTVL.

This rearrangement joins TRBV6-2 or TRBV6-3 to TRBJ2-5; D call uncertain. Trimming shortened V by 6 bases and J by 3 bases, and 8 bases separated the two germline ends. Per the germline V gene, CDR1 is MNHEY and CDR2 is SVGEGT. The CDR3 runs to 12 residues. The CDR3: CASRSRKETQYF. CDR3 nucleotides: TGTGCCAGCAGATCAAGGAAAGAGACCCAGTACTTC.